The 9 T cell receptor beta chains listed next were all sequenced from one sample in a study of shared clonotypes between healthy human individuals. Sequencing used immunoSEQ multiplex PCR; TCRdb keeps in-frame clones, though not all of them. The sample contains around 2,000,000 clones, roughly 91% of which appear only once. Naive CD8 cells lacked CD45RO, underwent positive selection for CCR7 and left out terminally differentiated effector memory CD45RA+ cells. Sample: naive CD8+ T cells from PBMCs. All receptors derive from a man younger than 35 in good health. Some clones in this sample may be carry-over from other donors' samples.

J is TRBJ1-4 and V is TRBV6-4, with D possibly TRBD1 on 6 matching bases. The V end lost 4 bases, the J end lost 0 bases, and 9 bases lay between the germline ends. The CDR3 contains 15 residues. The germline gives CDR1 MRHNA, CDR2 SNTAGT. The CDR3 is CASSVQGPTNEKLFF. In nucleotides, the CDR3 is TGTGCCAGCAGTGTACAGGGACCAACTAATGAAAAACTGTTTTTT.

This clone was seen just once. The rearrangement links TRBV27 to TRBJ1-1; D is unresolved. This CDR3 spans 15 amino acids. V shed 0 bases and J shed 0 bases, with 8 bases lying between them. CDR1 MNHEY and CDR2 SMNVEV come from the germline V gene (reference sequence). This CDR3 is CASSLSWALNTEAFF. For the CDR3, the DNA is TGTGCCAGCAGTTTATCCTGGGCTTTGAACACTGAAGCTTTCTTT.

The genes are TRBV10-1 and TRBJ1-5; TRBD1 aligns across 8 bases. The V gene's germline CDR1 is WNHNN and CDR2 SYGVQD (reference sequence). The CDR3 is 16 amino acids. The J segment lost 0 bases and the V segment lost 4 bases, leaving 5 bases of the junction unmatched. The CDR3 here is CASSASDRDSNQPQHF. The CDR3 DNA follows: TGCGCCAGCAGTGCCTCGGACAGGGATAGCAATCAGCCCCAGCATTTT.

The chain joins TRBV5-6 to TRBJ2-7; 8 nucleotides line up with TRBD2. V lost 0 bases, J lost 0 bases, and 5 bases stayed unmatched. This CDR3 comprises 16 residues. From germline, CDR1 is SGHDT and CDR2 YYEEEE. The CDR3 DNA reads TGTGCCAGCAGCTTGGTTCGCGGGAGGTCCTCCTACGAGCAGTACTTC. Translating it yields CASSLVRGRSSYEQYF.

CDR3 protein: CASSTTPRDSYGYTF. CDR3 nucleotides: TGTGCCAGTAGTACTACTCCCCGGGACAGCTATGGCTACACCTTC. This sequence joins TRBV19 and TRBJ1-2; 7 nucleotides agree with TRBD1. The CDR3 runs 15 residues. CDR1 is LNHDA, CDR2 SQIVND, per germline (reference sequence). V lost 4 bases to trimming and J lost 4 bases; unmatched junction nucleotides: 9.

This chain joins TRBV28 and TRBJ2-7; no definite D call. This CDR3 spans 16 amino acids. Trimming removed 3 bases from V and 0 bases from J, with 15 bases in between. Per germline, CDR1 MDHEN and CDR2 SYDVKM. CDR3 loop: CASSLKTRQRSYEQYF. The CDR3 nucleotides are TGTGCCAGCAGTTTGAAGACCAGACAACGCTCCTACGAGCAGTACTTC.

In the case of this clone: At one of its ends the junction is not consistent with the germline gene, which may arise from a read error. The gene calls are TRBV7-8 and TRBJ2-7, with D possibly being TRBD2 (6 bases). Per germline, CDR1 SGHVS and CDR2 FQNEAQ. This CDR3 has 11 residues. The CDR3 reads CEISGAGEQYF. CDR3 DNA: TGCGAGATCTCGGGAGCTGGTGAGCAGTACTTC.

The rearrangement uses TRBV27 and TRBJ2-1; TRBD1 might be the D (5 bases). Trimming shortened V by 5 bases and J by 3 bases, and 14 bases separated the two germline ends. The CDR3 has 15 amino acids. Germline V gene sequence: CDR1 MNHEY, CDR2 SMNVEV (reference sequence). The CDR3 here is CASSPGQTNYNEQFF. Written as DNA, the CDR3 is TGTGCCAGCAGTCCCGGACAAACCAACTACAATGAGCAGTTCTTC.

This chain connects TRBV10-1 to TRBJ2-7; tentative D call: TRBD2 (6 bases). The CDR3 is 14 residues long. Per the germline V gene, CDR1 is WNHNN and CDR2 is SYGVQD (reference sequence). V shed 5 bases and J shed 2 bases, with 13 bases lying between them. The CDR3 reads CASSKGLKPYEQYF. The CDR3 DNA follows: TGCGCCAGCAGTAAGGGACTGAAGCCCTACGAGCAGTACTTC.